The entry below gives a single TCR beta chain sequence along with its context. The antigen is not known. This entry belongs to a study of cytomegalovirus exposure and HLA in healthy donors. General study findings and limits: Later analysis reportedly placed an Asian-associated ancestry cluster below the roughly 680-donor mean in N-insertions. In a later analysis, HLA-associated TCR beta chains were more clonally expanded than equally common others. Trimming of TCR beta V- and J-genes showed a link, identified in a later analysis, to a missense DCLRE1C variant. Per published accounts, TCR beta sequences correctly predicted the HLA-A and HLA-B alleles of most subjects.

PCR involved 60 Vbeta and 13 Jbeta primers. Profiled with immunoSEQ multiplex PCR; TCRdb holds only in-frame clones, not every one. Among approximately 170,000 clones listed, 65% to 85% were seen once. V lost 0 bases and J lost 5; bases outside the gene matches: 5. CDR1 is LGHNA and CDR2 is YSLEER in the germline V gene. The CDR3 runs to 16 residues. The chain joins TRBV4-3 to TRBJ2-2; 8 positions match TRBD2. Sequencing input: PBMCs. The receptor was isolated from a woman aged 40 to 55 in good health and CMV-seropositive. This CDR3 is CASSQDRRGGTGELFF. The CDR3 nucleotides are TGCGCCAGCAGCCAAGATCGACGCGGGGGGACCGGGGAGCTGTTTTTT.